This passage covers 14 T cell receptor beta chains from one sample sequenced in a study of blood T cell repertoires in COVID-19. Here immunoSEQ multiplex PCR was the method, and the copy in TCRdb shows in-frame clones only, minus some. The sample has approximately 490,000 clones, 80% to 90% seen once; the top ten hold 6.5% to 8.5%. Material: PBMCs or T cells enriched from blood (not recorded which). These receptors came from a woman aged 55-69 years who had recovered from COVID-19.

This chain links TRBV5-6 with TRBJ1-1; D remains ambiguous. V shed 6 bases and J shed 4 bases, with 22 bases lying between them. Looked up from germline, CDR1 is SGHDT and CDR2 is YYEEEE. The CDR3 covers 16 residues. CDR3 bases: TGTGCCAGCATCCTTGTCTCCCCATTTGGAGGCACTGAAGCTTTCTTT. Translation gives CASILVSPFGGTEAFF.

The chain has TRBV7-8 and TRBJ1-2; D not resolved. The V gene's germline CDR1 is SGHVS and CDR2 FQNEAQ. Deletions cut 5 bases from V and 5 bases from J, with 21 bases between. CDR3 length equals 16 residues. The CDR3 sequence is CASSPQDPAGGYGYTF. In DNA, the CDR3 is TGTGCCAGCAGCCCCCAGGACCCCGCGGGAGGGTATGGCTACACCTTC.

The V and J genes are TRBV24-1 and TRBJ2-2; D is undetermined. The CDR3 has 15 amino acids. Germline CDR1 KGHDR, CDR2 SFDVKD. V dropped 3 bases and J dropped 2 bases, with 9 bases sitting between them. CDR3 bases: TGTGCCACCAGTGATAGAAGCCCCAACACCGGGGAGCTGTTTTTT. Translation: CATSDRSPNTGELFF.

About this clone itself: The sample contains more than one DNA sequence encoding this CDR3. The rearrangement links TRBV2 to TRBJ2-1, with D perhaps TRBD1 (6 bases). Germline V gene lookup returns CDR1 SNHLY and CDR2 FYNNEI. The CDR3 spans 12 residues. The V end was cut by 2 bases, the J end by 9 bases, with 8 bases between. The CDR3 here is CASSEQGSEQFF. The CDR3 DNA is TGTGCCAGCAGTGAACAGGGGAGTGAGCAGTTCTTC.

This CDR3 reads CASSVAGGVLTDTQYF. The CDR3 nucleotides read TGTGCCAGCAGCGTAGCGGGGGGAGTACTCACAGATACGCAGTATTTT. V gene TRBV9 combines with J gene TRBJ2-3; the match to TRBD2 covers 7 bases. With V trimmed by 0 bases and J by 2 bases, 6 bases remained unmatched. The germline gives CDR1 SGDLS, CDR2 YYNGEE. CDR3 length: 16 residues.

This clone appeared a few times. The CDR3 sequence is CASSRGGQGPDTQYF. The DNA of the CDR3 is TGCGCCAGCAGCCGCGGGGGACAGGGACCTGATACGCAGTATTTT. V gene TRBV4-1 combines with J gene TRBJ2-3, with 9 bases aligning to TRBD1. The CDR3 totals 15 residues. V shed 4 bases and J 6 bases; nucleotides not matched to a gene: 8. Germline CDR1 reads MGHRA; CDR2 reads YSYEKL.

CDR3 loop: CASSSAAGNEQYF. CDR3 coding DNA: TGTGCCAGCAGTTCTGCGGCGGGTAACGAGCAGTACTTC. The J gene is TRBJ2-7, the V gene TRBV6-5; possibly TRBD2 for D (5 bases). Trimming pared 4 bases from V and 5 bases from J, leaving 12 bases between. Germline V gene sequence: CDR1 MNHEY, CDR2 SVGAGI. CDR3 length: 13 residues.

The chain couples TRBV10-3 to TRBJ1-4; no firm D call. Per germline, CDR1 ENHRY and CDR2 SYGVKD. The CDR3 is made up of 12 amino acids. CDR3 residues: CAAGREDEKLFF. CDR3 sequence (DNA): TGTGCGGCGGGGAGGGAGGATGAAAAACTGTTTTTT.

The CDR3 region is CASSWGSGALDSPLHF. CDR3 in DNA: TGCGCCAGCAGCTGGGGATCAGGGGCCCTGGATTCACCCCTCCACTTT. V gene TRBV5-1 combines with J gene TRBJ1-6, with D possibly being TRBD1 (6 bases). CDR3 size: 16 residues. Germline CDR1 reads SGHRS; CDR2 reads YFSETQ. The V gene lost 3 bases and the J gene lost 8 bases, with 18 bases spanning the gap. The full variable domain, in which reference TRBV5-1 and TRBJ1-6 provide the parts outside the CDR3, is KAGVTQTPRYLIKTRGQQVTLSCSPISGHRSVSWYQQTPGQGLQFLFEYFSETQRNKGNFPGRFSGRQFSNSRSEMNVSTLELGDSALYLCASSWGSGALDSPLHFGNGTRLTVT.

The rearrangement uses TRBV6-5 and TRBJ1-2; D gene ambiguous. V gave up 8 bases and J gave up 4 bases, with 11 bases separating them. This CDR3 is 12 amino acids long. Looked up from germline, CDR1 is MNHEY and CDR2 is SVGAGI. The CDR3 loop reads CASRRGTYGYTF. Here the CDR3 DNA reads TGTGCCAGCCGGCGGGGAACCTATGGCTACACCTTC.

DNA of the CDR3: TGTGCCAGCAGTACCCCGGGACAGGGGTGGAGGGGGGCCAACGTCCTGACTTTC. It encodes CASSTPGQGWRGANVLTF. The rearrangement links TRBV6-2 or TRBV6-3 to TRBJ2-6; the match to TRBD1 covers 10 bases. Germline V lookup: CDR1 MNHEY, CDR2 SVGEGT. The CDR3 covers 18 residues. V was pared by 5 bases and J by 4 bases, with 11 bases of the junction left unmatched.

This rearrangement joins TRBV2 to TRBJ1-4; 8 bases agree with TRBD1. The V and J ends lost 7 bases and 4 bases, in that order; junction bases with no gene match: 5. The CDR3 spans 14 residues. Germline assignment: CDR1 SNHLY and CDR2 FYNNEI. The CDR3 bases are TGTGCCAGCAAAACAGGGGGACTTAATGAAAAACTGTTTTTT. Translation: CASKTGGLNEKLFF. The full variable domain, in which reference TRBV2 and TRBJ1-4 provide the parts outside the CDR3, is EPEVTQTPSHQVTQMGQEVILRCVPISNHLYFYWYRQILGQKVEFLVSFYNNEISEKSEIFDDQFSVERPDGSNFTLKIRSTKLEDSAMYFCASKTGGLNEKLFFGSGTQLSVL.

This clone was observed at least ten times. This specimen includes other DNA sequences encoding the same CDR3. The V call is TRBV4-1, the J call TRBJ1-3; D is unclear. This CDR3 is built from 16 residues. Deletions cut 4 bases from V and 0 bases from J, with 13 bases between. Germline V gives CDR1 MGHRA, CDR2 YSYEKL. CDR3 protein: CASSPGGADSGNTIYF. CDR3 DNA sequence: TGCGCCAGCAGCCCAGGTGGAGCGGACTCTGGAAACACCATATATTTT.

The chain combines TRBV7-4 with TRBJ1-1, with D perhaps TRBD1 (6 bases). In germline, CDR1 is SGHVT, CDR2 SQSDAQ. The V gene lost 5 bases and the J gene lost 4 bases, with 14 bases spanning the gap. This CDR3 has 14 amino acids. The CDR3 coding sequence is TGTGCCAGCAGCCTCCGGGGGGGCGGCACTGAAGCTTTCTTT. Translated: CASSLRGGGTEAFF.